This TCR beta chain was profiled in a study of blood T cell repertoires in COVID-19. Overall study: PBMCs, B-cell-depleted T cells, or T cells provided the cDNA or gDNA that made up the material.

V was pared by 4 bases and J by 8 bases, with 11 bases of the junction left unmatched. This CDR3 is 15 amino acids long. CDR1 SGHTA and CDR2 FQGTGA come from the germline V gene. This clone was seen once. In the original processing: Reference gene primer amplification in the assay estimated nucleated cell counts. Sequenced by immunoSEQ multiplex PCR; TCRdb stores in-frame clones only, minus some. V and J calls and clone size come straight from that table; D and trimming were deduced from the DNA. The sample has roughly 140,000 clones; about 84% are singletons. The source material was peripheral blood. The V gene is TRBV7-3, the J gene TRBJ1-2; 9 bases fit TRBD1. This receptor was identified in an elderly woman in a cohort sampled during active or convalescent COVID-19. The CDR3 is CASSSTRDRGSGYTF. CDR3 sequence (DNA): TGTGCCAGCAGCTCCACACGAGACAGGGGGTCCGGCTACACCTTC.